This T cell receptor beta chain is drawn from a study of CD8+CD57+ T cells in acquired aplastic anemia (dated by TCRdb to about 2018). For context, the study as a whole: Extracted DNA from sorted CD4+ and CD8+ cells averaged approximately 3 ug, ranging from roughly 0.2 to 30 ug. CD8+CD57+ expansion was defined as a frequency above the mean frequency observed in healthy subjects.

The paper as a whole reports these results and caveats: Twenty-nine CD8+ CDR3 sequences were found in both patients and controls but appeared to be highly expressed in patients and within the immunodominant clones of the patients. CD8+ Simpson's diversity did not differ significantly between patients and healthy controls (P=0.060).

Relative to germline, V is 1 base shorter and J is 9 bases shorter, with 7 bases between their ends. The CDR3 numbers 12 residues from cysteine through phenylalanine. The sequence is cut down to CDR3 DNA, 36 bases in frame from base 1. Genomic DNA was used as template for profiling of TCR beta VDJ combinations and CDR3 sequences. TCR repertoire sequencing was run on an Illumina HiSeq 2000. The study's processing was this. Repertoire assessment relied on Simpson's diversity index, CDR3 size and DJ length profiles, and TRBV/TRBJ rearrangement plots. The most abundant DNA sequence in the deep sequencing data was taken as the immunodominant clone. CDR3 amino acid sequences were checked for sharing between subjects and were compared against published repertoires and the VDJdb database. In TCRdb, the public reads were trimmed at Q25 with fastp and aligned with MiXCR, with productive beta chains retained. Every CDR3 protein is listed once, alongside the most common genes and DNA of its rows. The V and J calls come from TCRdb's annotation, not from the publication. This sample holds fewer than 200,000 distinct CDR3 sequences; under 55% were observed only once. The ten largest make up roughly 1.2% of the sample.

This clonotype was seen many times. Which antigen it targets is not known. Base qualities are not recorded, but no much larger clone differs from it by a single base. The patients picked for sequencing were ones in whom flow cytometry had shown an expansion of CD8+CD57+ cells. Severe acquired aplastic anemia was diagnosed in all patients according to International Study of Aplastic Anemia and Agranulocytosis and Camitta criteria. No patient had received any therapy when blood was sampled. In this study, sorted CD4+ and CD8+ T cells from the blood of healthy subjects and of severe aplastic anemia patients had their TCR repertoires deep-sequenced. In the USA, patient enrollment took place under clinicaltrials.gov protocols 00001620, 01623167, 00001397, 00071045, 00081523 and 00961064. Ficoll-Paque density gradient centrifugation was used to isolate peripheral blood mononuclear cells. Before DNA extraction, CD4+ and CD8+ T cells were sorted by FACS or by magnetic beads.

The specimen sequenced was sorted CD4+, CD8+, or CD8+CD57+ T cells (not recorded which) from PBMCs. The chain was built from TRBV12-3 or TRBV12-4 and TRBJ2-1; matching of 6 bases hints at TRBD2 as the D gene. The sequence was obtained from a human donor with aplastic anemia. In nucleotide form, the sequence is TGTGCCAGCAGTTTAGAAGCGGGTGAGCAGTTCTTC. It translates as CASSLEAGEQFF.